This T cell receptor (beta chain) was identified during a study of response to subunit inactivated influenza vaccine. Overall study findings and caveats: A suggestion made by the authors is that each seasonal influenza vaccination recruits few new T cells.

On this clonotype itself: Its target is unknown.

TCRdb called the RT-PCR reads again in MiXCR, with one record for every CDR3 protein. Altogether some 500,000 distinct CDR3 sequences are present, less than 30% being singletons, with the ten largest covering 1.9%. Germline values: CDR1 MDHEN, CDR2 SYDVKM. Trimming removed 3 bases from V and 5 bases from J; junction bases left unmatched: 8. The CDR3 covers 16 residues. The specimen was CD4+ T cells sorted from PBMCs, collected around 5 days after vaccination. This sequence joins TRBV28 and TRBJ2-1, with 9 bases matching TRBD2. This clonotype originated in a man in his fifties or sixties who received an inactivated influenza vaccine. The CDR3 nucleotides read TGTGCCAGCAGTTTGGCTAGCGGGGCCAAACACAATGAGCAGTTCTTC. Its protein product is CASSLASGAKHNEQFF.